These T cell receptor beta chains were read from a single sample in a study of blood T cell repertoires in COVID-19. Sequencing used immunoSEQ multiplex PCR; TCRdb keeps in-frame clones, though not all of them. The sample has 84,000 or so clones; roughly 80% are singletons. The sequenced material came from peripheral blood. The source is a human donor in a cohort sampled during active COVID-19. Both conserved end residues are part of each CDR3. D genes are given only for firm matches. Expanded clones are given a class, and other clones once, few, many or no size at all.

v_gene: TRBV6-2/TRBV6-3; d_gene: NA; j_gene: TRBJ1-5; abundance: once; CDR3nt: TGTGCCAGCAGTTACGACAGCCCTTTGGGCAATCAGCCCCAGCATTTT; CDR3aa: CASSYDSPLGNQPQHF
v_gene: TRBV7-9; d_gene: TRBD1; j_gene: TRBJ2-5; abundance: NA; CDR3nt: TGTGCCAGCAGATTGAGGGGGCCCGAGGAGACCCAGTACTTC; CDR3aa: CASRLRGPEETQYF
v_gene: TRBV7-2; d_gene: TRBD2; j_gene: TRBJ2-5; abundance: NA; CDR3nt: TGTGCCAGCAGCCAGGCCGGGACTAAACAAGAGACCCAGTACTTC; CDR3aa: CASSQAGTKQETQYF
v_gene: TRBV7-2; d_gene: TRBD1; j_gene: TRBJ2-6; abundance: NA; CDR3nt: TGTGCCAGCAGCCCTGGACAGGGGCGCTATGGGGCCAACGTCCTGACTTTC; CDR3aa: CASSPGQGRYGANVLTF
v_gene: TRBV6-5; d_gene: NA; j_gene: TRBJ2-7; abundance: NA; CDR3nt: TGTGCCAGCAGTTACTCGAAGCTTGGGGGGAACGAGCAGTACTTC; CDR3aa: CASSYSKLGGNEQYF
v_gene: TRBV5-4; d_gene: TRBD1; j_gene: TRBJ1-2; abundance: NA; CDR3nt: TGTGCCAGCAGCTTTGGCAGGGGGAACTATGGCTACACCTTC; CDR3aa: CASSFGRGNYGYTF
v_gene: TRBV29-1; d_gene: NA; j_gene: TRBJ2-4; abundance: NA; CDR3nt: TGCAGCGTTGAAAATCCCAGGGGGGATAATAACATTCAGTACTTC; CDR3aa: CSVENPRGDNNIQYF
v_gene: TRBV30; d_gene: TRBD1; j_gene: TRBJ2-7; abundance: NA; CDR3nt: TGTGCCTGGACTCTCTCCGGGACAGGGTTGATAGAGCAGTACTTC; CDR3aa: CAWTLSGTGLIEQYF
v_gene: TRBV11-3; d_gene: NA; j_gene: TRBJ2-6; abundance: NA; CDR3nt: TGTGCCAGCAGCTTAGATCGGAGCAGAGTCCTGACTTTC; CDR3aa: CASSLDRSRVLTF
v_gene: TRBV11-2; d_gene: TRBD2; j_gene: TRBJ2-5; abundance: once; CDR3nt: TGTGCCAGCAGCTTCCCTCAGGGTAGCGGGGAAGAGACCCAGTACTTC; CDR3aa: CASSFPQGSGEETQYF
v_gene: TRBV4-3; d_gene: NA; j_gene: TRBJ1-2; abundance: NA; CDR3nt: TGCGCCAGCAGCCAAGATAGGACATTTGGAGGCTACACCTTC; CDR3aa: CASSQDRTFGGYTF
v_gene: TRBV12-5; d_gene: TRBD1; j_gene: TRBJ2-7; abundance: NA; CDR3nt: TGTGCTAGTGGTTTTCGGGGGACAGGGGGGAACGAGCAGTACTTC; CDR3aa: CASGFRGTGGNEQYF
v_gene: TRBV13; d_gene: TRBD1; j_gene: TRBJ2-7; abundance: NA; CDR3nt: TGTGCCAGCAGCCCGCAGGACAGGGCCTACGAGCAGTACTTC; CDR3aa: CASSPQDRAYEQYF
v_gene: TRBV5-4; d_gene: TRBD2; j_gene: TRBJ2-5; abundance: NA; CDR3nt: TGTGCCAGCAGCTCCCGAAGGCTAGCGGAAGAGACCCAGTACTTC; CDR3aa: CASSSRRLAEETQYF
v_gene: TRBV6-7; d_gene: TRBD1; j_gene: TRBJ1-2; abundance: few; CDR3nt: TGTGCCAGCATCGACAGGGGAGAGGATGGCTACACCTTC; CDR3aa: CASIDRGEDGYTF
v_gene: TRBV6-5; d_gene: NA; j_gene: TRBJ1-2; abundance: NA; CDR3nt: TGTGCCAGCAGCTGGCCCGGGAGCTATGGCTACACCTTC; CDR3aa: CASSWPGSYGYTF
v_gene: TRBV5-1; d_gene: TRBD2; j_gene: TRBJ2-7; abundance: NA; CDR3nt: TGCGCCAGCAGCTTCCTAGCGGGGGGATACGAGCAGTACTTC; CDR3aa: CASSFLAGGYEQYF
v_gene: TRBV7-9; d_gene: TRBD1; j_gene: TRBJ2-5; abundance: NA; CDR3nt: TGTGCCAGCAGCTTAGGCTGGGACAGGGTCCAAGAGACCCAGTACTTC; CDR3aa: CASSLGWDRVQETQYF
v_gene: TRBV29-1; d_gene: NA; j_gene: TRBJ1-1; abundance: NA; CDR3nt: TGCAGCGCTAACAGGGATATGAACACTGAAGCTTTCTTT; CDR3aa: CSANRDMNTEAFF
v_gene: TRBV6-4; d_gene: TRBD1; j_gene: TRBJ1-4; abundance: once; CDR3nt: TGTGCCAGCAGTGACTTCCTTAGGGGACAGGGGAGGGGAGGTGAAAAACTGTTTTTT; CDR3aa: CASSDFLRGQGRGGEKLFF
v_gene: TRBV3-1/TRBV3-2; d_gene: TRBD1; j_gene: TRBJ1-3; abundance: NA; CDR3nt: TGTGCCAGCAGCCTACAGGGGCGAGGAAACACCATATATTTT; CDR3aa: CASSLQGRGNTIYF
v_gene: TRBV11-2; d_gene: NA; j_gene: TRBJ1-1; abundance: NA; CDR3nt: TGTGCCAGCAGCAACAGCCGAGGGGGACCGAACACTGAAGCTTTCTTT; CDR3aa: CASSNSRGGPNTEAFF
v_gene: TRBV7-8; d_gene: TRBD1; j_gene: TRBJ1-6; abundance: NA; CDR3nt: TGTGCCAGCAGCTTGGGACAGTCTAGCTCCTATAATTCACCCCTCCACTTT; CDR3aa: CASSLGQSSSYNSPLHF
v_gene: TRBV19; d_gene: TRBD2; j_gene: TRBJ2-1; abundance: NA; CDR3nt: TGTGCCAGTTCGAGACTAGCGGGGGGCGGCAATGAGCAGTTCTTC; CDR3aa: CASSRLAGGGNEQFF
v_gene: TRBV7-9; d_gene: NA; j_gene: TRBJ1-2; abundance: NA; CDR3nt: TGTGCCAGCAGCCCGGATCAAGGGGAGGTCGGCCCCTTGGGCTACACCTTC; CDR3aa: CASSPDQGEVGPLGYTF
v_gene: TRBV7-8; d_gene: NA; j_gene: TRBJ1-1; abundance: NA; CDR3nt: TGTGCCAGCAGCTTAGTGGTCCGGGTGACTGAAGCTTTCTTT; CDR3aa: CASSLVVRVTEAFF
v_gene: TRBV7-2; d_gene: TRBD1; j_gene: TRBJ2-2; abundance: NA; CDR3nt: TGTGCCAGCAGCTTAATATTAGGACAGGGAAAGACCGGGGAGCTGTTTTTT; CDR3aa: CASSLILGQGKTGELFF
v_gene: TRBV7-9; d_gene: NA; j_gene: TRBJ1-3; abundance: NA; CDR3nt: TGTGCCAGCAGCTTAGGAGGGAACACCATATATTTT; CDR3aa: CASSLGGNTIYF
v_gene: TRBV6-5; d_gene: TRBD1; j_gene: TRBJ1-1; abundance: NA; CDR3nt: TGTGCCAGCAGCAGCCCTACAGGGGGCATCACTGAAGCTTTCTTT; CDR3aa: CASSSPTGGITEAFF
v_gene: TRBV2; d_gene: NA; j_gene: TRBJ2-1; abundance: NA; CDR3nt: TGTGCCAGCAGTGAGTCGGGGGGCCCACTCAATGAGCAGTTCTTC; CDR3aa: CASSESGGPLNEQFF
v_gene: TRBV9; d_gene: TRBD2; j_gene: TRBJ2-3; abundance: once; CDR3nt: TGTGCCAGCAGCGTAGAGGGACTAGCATCGACAGATACGCAGTATTTT; CDR3aa: CASSVEGLASTDTQYF
v_gene: TRBV2; d_gene: NA; j_gene: TRBJ2-6; abundance: NA; CDR3nt: TGTGCCAGCAGTGAACAGGGGTCTGGGGCCAACGTCCTGACTTTC; CDR3aa: CASSEQGSGANVLTF
v_gene: TRBV19; d_gene: NA; j_gene: TRBJ1-6; abundance: NA; CDR3nt: TGTGCCAGTAGTGTGGGGCCAACTGGGCTTTCACCCCTCCACTTT; CDR3aa: CASSVGPTGLSPLHF
v_gene: TRBV2; d_gene: TRBD1; j_gene: TRBJ2-7; abundance: NA; CDR3nt: TGTGCCAGCAGTGAGGGACAGAAACCGAGGAGCTCCTACGAGCAGTACTTC; CDR3aa: CASSEGQKPRSSYEQYF
v_gene: TRBV3-1/TRBV3-2; d_gene: TRBD1; j_gene: TRBJ1-2; abundance: NA; CDR3nt: TGTGCCAGCAGCCAAGGCAGGGGGGCGCATGGCTACACCTTC; CDR3aa: CASSQGRGAHGYTF
v_gene: TRBV30; d_gene: NA; j_gene: TRBJ1-6; abundance: NA; CDR3nt: TGTGCCTGGAGTGCCCCAAGTAAGGGGAATTCACCCCTCCACTTT; CDR3aa: CAWSAPSKGNSPLHF
v_gene: TRBV15; d_gene: NA; j_gene: TRBJ2-5; abundance: NA; CDR3nt: TGTGCCACCAGCAGAGCGACAAGCCAAGAGACCCAGTACTTC; CDR3aa: CATSRATSQETQYF